These 11 T cell receptor beta chains were all obtained from the same sample, sequenced in a study of cytomegalovirus exposure and HLA in healthy donors. The PCR made use of 60 Vbeta and 13 Jbeta primers. Sequencing was performed with immunoSEQ multiplex PCR; in TCRdb, only in-frame clones are kept and a portion is missing. The sample contains roughly 130,000 clones, over 8% of which appear only once. Sequenced input: PBMCs. These receptors originate from a man between 35 and 55 years old in good health and CMV-seronegative.

V gene TRBV7-9 combines with J gene TRBJ2-1, with no clear D. Germline lookup yields CDR1 SEHNR and CDR2 FQNEAQ (reference sequence). V was trimmed by 5 bases and J by 8 bases, leaving 10 bases between them. The CDR3 is made up of 12 amino acids. For the CDR3, the DNA is TGTGCCAGCAGCCATTCTAGTTATGAGCAGTTCTTC. Its translation: CASSHSSYEQFF.

This clone showed up just a few times. The chain recombines TRBV4-3 with TRBJ1-5, with a weak D call TRBD1 (5 bases). The germline V gene has CDR1 LGHNA and CDR2 YSLEER. The CDR3 covers 15 residues. Trimming pared 0 bases from V and 6 bases from J, leaving 12 bases between. CDR3 nucleotide sequence: TGCGCCAGCAGCCAAGATCGCCAGGGAGGTCAGCCCCAGCATTTT. It yields the protein CASSQDRQGGQPQHF.

The chain combines TRBV7-9 with TRBJ2-1; 8 bases map to TRBD2. V lost 5 bases, J lost 6 bases, and 9 bases stayed unmatched. This CDR3 contains 15 residues. Germline-derived CDR1 and CDR2 are SEHNR and FQNEAQ (reference sequence). The CDR3 protein is CASSPGSGGPNEQFF. The CDR3 region has the DNA TGTGCCAGCAGCCCGGGGAGCGGGGGTCCCAATGAGCAGTTCTTC.

A note on this clone: Possible read error: a much larger clone is one base away. The chain links TRBV4-2 to TRBJ2-1; 9 bases are a match to TRBD2. V was pared by 0 bases and J by 13 bases, with 10 bases of the junction left unmatched. CDR1 and CDR2 from the germline V gene are LGHNA and YNFKEQ. This CDR3 has 15 residues. CDR3 amino acids: CASSQERGGQETQFF. CDR3 DNA: TGTGCCAGCAGCCAAGAGCGGGGGGGCCAAGAGACCCAGTTCTTC.

A few counts support this clone. V and J are TRBV11-2 and TRBJ1-1, with TRBD1 matching 11 bases. After removal of 4 bases from V and 7 bases from J, the junction contained 2 bases not matched to a gene. In germline, CDR1 is SGHAT, CDR2 FQNNGV. CDR3 length equals 13 residues. CDR3 nucleotides: TGTGCCAGCAGCTCGGGACAGGGGGATGAAGCTTTCTTT. Its protein is CASSSGQGDEAFF.

The gene calls are TRBV6-6 and TRBJ1-1, with D possibly TRBD1 on 5 matching bases. The CDR3 totals 13 residues. Germline V gives CDR1 MNHNY, CDR2 SVGAGI (reference sequence). V lost 7 bases to trimming and J lost 1 base, with 10 bases between them. The DNA for the CDR3 is TGTGCCAGCACCGCAGGGCAGAACACTGAAGCTTTCTTT. Encoded protein: CASTAGQNTEAFF.

The gene calls are TRBV7-2 and TRBJ2-2; TRBD1 might be the D (6 bases). Germline values: CDR1 SGHTA, CDR2 FQGNSA. Trimming took off 1 base at V and 7 bases at J, with 16 bases between the two ends. This CDR3 spans 16 amino acids. The CDR3 coding sequence is TGTGCCAGCAGCTTAGTAGAACAGGGTATGGGCGGGGAGCTGTTTTTT. Translation: CASSLVEQGMGGELFF.

The sample holds a few counts of this clone. The V gene is TRBV5-1, the J gene TRBJ2-7, with 7 bases that match TRBD1. The CDR3 spans 14 residues. V lost 6 bases to trimming and J lost 3 bases; unmatched junction nucleotides: 9. Germline V gene data show CDR1 as SGHRS and CDR2 as YFSETQ. The chain's CDR3 is CASTRGTASYEQYF. The CDR3 DNA reads TGCGCCAGCACGAGGGGGACAGCTAGCTACGAGCAGTACTTC.

The CDR3 here is CASSYTRASPLHF. Here the CDR3 DNA reads TGTGCCAGCAGTTACACCAGGGCCTCACCCCTCCACTTT. V usage is TRBV6-5 and J usage is TRBJ1-6; D perhaps matches TRBD1 (5 bases). CDR3 length: 13 residues. The germline V and J ends were trimmed by 2 bases and 10 bases, with 9 bases remaining between them. Germline V gene lookup returns CDR1 MNHEY and CDR2 SVGAGI.

This clone was detected only a few times. The CDR3 sequence is CASSLTGEGNTIYF. CDR3 DNA sequence: TGTGCCAGCAGCCTAACAGGGGAAGGGAACACCATATATTTT. The chain links TRBV5-4 to TRBJ1-3, with 7 bases that match TRBD1. The CDR3 runs to 14 residues. The V segment lost 4 bases and the J segment 7 bases; nucleotides outside the gene matches: 8. Germline CDR1 and CDR2: SGHNT and YYREEE (reference sequence).

The chain recombines TRBV5-4 with TRBJ2-3; no definite D call. Per the germline V gene, CDR1 is SGHNT and CDR2 is YYREEE (reference sequence). This CDR3 contains 13 residues. V lost 2 bases and J lost 3, with 7 bases in between. The CDR3: CASSFQRTDTQYF. The CDR3 DNA sequence: TGTGCCAGCAGCTTCCAACGGACAGATACGCAGTATTTT.